This T cell receptor beta chain was profiled in a study of cytomegalovirus exposure and HLA in healthy donors. Study summary: Among 350 to 500 genotyped donors, around 81% fell in the Caucasian-associated ancestry cluster.

Amplification used 60 Vbeta primers and 13 Jbeta primers. The data were produced by immunoSEQ multiplex PCR, yet TCRdb's version contains in-frame clones alone and is incomplete. In the table there are roughly 200,000 clones, 70% to 80% of which are singletons. Trimming took 4 bases from V and 4 from J; bases not matched to a gene: 7. Germline V gene sequence: CDR1 MNHNS, CDR2 SASEGT. This CDR3 has 16 residues. The donors, nominally healthy at sampling, likely had unrecorded immune exposures. The sample was PBMCs. The chain employs TRBV6-1 and TRBJ2-2, with TRBD1 identical over 9 bases. This clonotype was sampled from a woman aged 25 to 39 in good health and CMV-seronegative. CDR3 coding DNA: TGTGCCAGCAGTGCGTACAGGGGGCGCCGCACCGGGGAGCTGTTTTTT. The encoded protein is CASSAYRGRRTGELFF.